A selection of T cell receptor beta chains follows, all from one sample in a study of blood T cell repertoires in COVID-19. Produced via immunoSEQ multiplex PCR; TCRdb's table is partial and in-frame only. The table has roughly 250,000 clones, around 85% seen once. Sequenced input: peripheral blood. All receptors derive from a woman in her 30s with COVID-19, enrolled during active disease. CDR3s include the opening cysteine and the closing phenylalanine or tryptophan. The D gene is left open where the match is weak. Some rows mark clone size as missing; the rest say once, few, many or name a class of expanded clone.

d_call clone_size j_call v_call cdr3_aa cdr3_nt
. . TRBJ1-1 TRBV13 CASSLIRNTEAFF TGTGCCAGCAGCTTAATTAGGAACACTGAAGCTTTCTTT
. . TRBJ2-3 TRBV19 CASAHGRTDTQYF TGTGCCAGCGCCCATGGGCGCACAGATACGCAGTATTTT
. . TRBJ1-6 TRBV30 CAWSQYAGNDSPLHF TGTGCCTGGAGTCAGTATGCGGGAAACGATTCACCCCTCCACTTT
. . TRBJ2-3 TRBV5-1 CASSLGPPLPSLTDTQYF TGCGCCAGCAGCTTGGGCCCGCCACTACCTTCCCTCACAGATACGCAGTATTTT
. . TRBJ2-2 TRBV24-1 CATLAVNTGELFF TGTGCCACTCTTGCGGTTAACACCGGGGAGCTGTTTTTT
. . TRBJ2-7 TRBV11-2 CASSFPGAYEQYF TGTGCCAGCAGCTTCCCAGGGGCCTACGAGCAGTACTTC
. . TRBJ1-2 TRBV14 CASSREAFYGYTF TGTGCCAGCTCACGCGAGGCTTTCTATGGCTACACCTTC
. . TRBJ1-1 TRBV18 CASSPVQGLNTEAFF TGTGCCAGCTCACCAGTCCAGGGTTTGAACACTGAAGCTTTCTTT
. . TRBJ1-5 TRBV19 CASSIGGAPGGHNQPQHF TGTGCCAGTAGTATAGGAGGTGCCCCGGGGGGTCACAATCAGCCCCAGCATTTT
. . TRBJ1-5 TRBV4-1 CASSPRQNSNQPQHF TGCGCCAGCAGCCCCAGACAAAATAGCAATCAGCCCCAGCATTTT
TRBD1 . TRBJ1-2 TRBV2 CASIRTGEGYTF TGTGCCAGCATTAGGACAGGAGAGGGCTACACCTTC
. . TRBJ2-7 TRBV7-9 CASSLKTSYEQYF TGTGCCAGCAGCCTCAAGACAAGCTACGAGCAGTACTTC
. once TRBJ2-7 TRBV3-1/TRBV3-2 CASSHRQSTYEQYF TGTGCCAGCAGCCATCGACAGTCTACCTACGAGCAGTACTTC
. . TRBJ2-7 TRBV5-6 CASRHRGSYEQYF TGTGCCAGCAGACACCGGGGGTCCTACGAGCAGTACTTC
. . TRBJ1-2 TRBV2 CASSEPRTAISADGYTF TGTGCCAGCAGTGAACCCAGGACCGCAATCTCAGCGGATGGCTACACCTTC
TRBD2 . TRBJ2-1 TRBV9 CASTSGGAVVSYNEQFF TGTGCCAGCACGAGCGGGGGGGCCGTAGTGTCCTACAATGAGCAGTTCTTC